The 3 T cell receptor beta chains presented below share a single source sample, sequenced in a study of blood T cells in healthy people across ages. The authors ran a second PCR of about 7 to 11 cycles using a sample-barcoded 5' primer and a J-beta primer mix. TCRdb called the 5' RACE reads again in MiXCR, with one record for every CDR3 protein. The data hold more than 650,000 distinct CDR3 sequences, with 22% observed a single time. The sequenced sample was blood. The receptors shown here come from a man aged 65-85 years in good health.

V gene TRBV4-3 combines with J gene TRBJ2-5, with D uncertain. The DNA end lines up better with TRBJ2-1; the J call may be wrong. The germline V gene has CDR1 LGHNA and CDR2 YSLEER. The CDR3 is made up of 12 amino acids. CDR3 protein: CASSSSGGEQFF. The CDR3 DNA sequence: TGCGCCAGCAGCTCATCTGGCGGAGAGCAGTTCTTC.

V gene TRBV5-1 combines with J gene TRBJ2-2; D call uncertain. Per the germline V gene, CDR1 is SGHRS and CDR2 is YFSETQ. The CDR3 contains 11 residues. Trimming left V 5 bases short and J 6 bases short, with 5 bases between. CDR3: CASRVSGELFF. The CDR3 coding sequence is TGCGCCAGCAGAGTGTCCGGGGAGCTGTTTTTT.

The chain uses TRBV3-1 and TRBJ1-1; 7 bases fit TRBD1. Germline trimming cut 5 bases from V and 11 bases from J; bases unmatched to any gene: 8. The CDR3 spans 12 residues. Per the germline V gene, CDR1 is LGHDT and CDR2 is YNNKEL (reference sequence). The CDR3 nucleotides are TGTGCCAGCAGCACCCACGGGGGACAGGCTTTCTTT. Translated: CASSTHGGQAFF. The variable domain in full, completed from reference TRBV3-1 and TRBJ1-1, reads DTAVSQTPKYLVTQMGNDKSIKCEQNLGHDTMYWYKQDSKKFLKIMFSYNNKELIINETVPNRFSPKSPDKAHLNLHINSLELGDSAVYFCASSTHGGQAFFGQGTRLTVV.